This is a list of T cell receptor beta chains from one sample in a study of cytomegalovirus exposure and HLA in healthy donors. The protocol was immunoSEQ multiplex PCR, while the TCRdb copy is restricted to in-frame clones and leaves out a portion. The sample lists approximately 220,000 clones, approximately 80% occurring once. Material: PBMCs. Every receptor here comes from a woman aged 30 to 39 in good health and CMV-seropositive. Both conserved end residues are part of each CDR3. D genes are given only for firm matches. Expanded clones get a size class; other rows say once, few or many, or leave the size out.

D: TRBD2; J: TRBJ2-7; V: TRBV4-2; size: once; DNA: TGTGCCAGCAGCCATTCCGGGACTAGCGAATACTACGAGCAGTACTTC; CDR3: CASSHSGTSEYYEQYF
D: .; J: TRBJ2-5; V: TRBV7-8; size: .; DNA: TGTGCCAGCAGCTTGAGGGATCCTCAAGAGACCCAGTACTTC; CDR3: CASSLRDPQETQYF
D: .; J: TRBJ2-3; V: TRBV2; size: .; DNA: TGTGCCAGCAATCCGTCCAGAAGCACAGATACGCAGTATTTT; CDR3: CASNPSRSTDTQYF
D: .; J: TRBJ2-3; V: TRBV2; size: once; DNA: TGTGCCAGCACTTGGAGTCGCACAGATACGCAGTATTTT; CDR3: CASTWSRTDTQYF
D: .; J: TRBJ2-3; V: TRBV5-1; size: .; DNA: TGCGCCAGCAGGCCGTGGGTAGGGGCCGTTAGCACAGATACGCAGTATTTT; CDR3: CASRPWVGAVSTDTQYF
D: .; J: TRBJ2-2; V: TRBV18; size: .; DNA: TGTGCCAGCTCACTCCCGGACAGGAACACCGGGGAGCTGTTTTTT; CDR3: CASSLPDRNTGELFF
D: TRBD2; J: TRBJ2-1; V: TRBV27; size: .; DNA: TGTGCCAGCAGTCTCGGACTAGCGGGAGGCGAGCAGTTCTTC; CDR3: CASSLGLAGGEQFF
D: .; J: TRBJ1-5; V: TRBV4-2; size: .; DNA: TGTGCCAGCAGCCAAGAAGTGAGGGTATCGGGCGACCAGCCCCAGCATTTT; CDR3: CASSQEVRVSGDQPQHF
D: TRBD1; J: TRBJ1-3; V: TRBV27; size: .; DNA: TGTGCCAGCAGTTTACAGGGGGTAACGAGCTCTGGAAACACCATATATTTT; CDR3: CASSLQGVTSSGNTIYF
D: .; J: TRBJ1-5; V: TRBV19; size: .; DNA: TGTGCCAGTACCACTACCGCGGGGGGGGAATCATCAGTTCAGCCCCAGCATTTT; CDR3: CASTTTAGGESSVQPQHF
D: .; J: TRBJ1-3; V: TRBV28; size: .; DNA: TGTGCCACCACACCCGGAAACACCATATATTTT; CDR3: CATTPGNTIYF
D: .; J: TRBJ2-1; V: TRBV6-5; size: .; DNA: TGTGCCAGCAGTTACTACGAAGGGGATGAGCAGTTCTTC; CDR3: CASSYYEGDEQFF
D: .; J: TRBJ1-2; V: TRBV7-9; size: .; DNA: TGTGCCAGCAGCTTAGTCGGGGATGGCTACACCTTC; CDR3: CASSLVGDGYTF
D: .; J: TRBJ2-2; V: TRBV30; size: .; DNA: TGTGCCTGGAGTGTCCAGGGACCGCTGAACACCGGGGAGCTGTTTTTT; CDR3: CAWSVQGPLNTGELFF
D: TRBD2; J: TRBJ2-1; V: TRBV15; size: few; DNA: TGTGCCACCAGCAGAGGACTAGCGGGTAACAATGAGCAGTTCTTC; CDR3: CATSRGLAGNNEQFF
D: .; J: TRBJ2-1; V: TRBV7-8; size: .; DNA: TGTGCCAGCAGCTTAGAAGCGGGCCTCGATGAGCAGTTCTTC; CDR3: CASSLEAGLDEQFF
D: .; J: TRBJ1-5; V: TRBV6-5; size: few; DNA: TGTGCCAGCAGTATGACAAGCAATCAGCCCCAGCATTTT; CDR3: CASSMTSNQPQHF
D: TRBD1; J: TRBJ2-7; V: TRBV28; size: .; DNA: TGTGCCAGCATGGACAGGGGGTCCTACGAGCAGTACTTC; CDR3: CASMDRGSYEQYF
D: .; J: TRBJ1-4; V: TRBV25-1; size: .; DNA: TGTGCCAGCAGCTTAAGCGGGGAAAAACTGTTTTTT; CDR3: CASSLSGEKLFF
D: .; J: TRBJ1-4; V: TRBV27; size: .; DNA: TGTGCCAGCAGCCCGCGTGCCGCAACTAATGAAAAACTGTTTTTT; CDR3: CASSPRAATNEKLFF
D: TRBD2; J: TRBJ2-3; V: TRBV2; size: .; DNA: TGTGCCGGGCGGGAGAGCACAGATACGCAGTATTTT; CDR3: CAGRESTDTQYF
D: TRBD2; J: TRBJ2-2; V: TRBV4-2; size: .; DNA: TGTGCCAGCAGCCAGGTACCCGGGACTAGTCTAGCCGGGGAGCTGTTTTTT; CDR3: CASSQVPGTSLAGELFF
D: TRBD1; J: TRBJ2-6; V: TRBV19; size: .; DNA: TGTGCCAGTAGTTCAGGGGGCTATGGGGCCAACGTCCTGACTTTC; CDR3: CASSSGGYGANVLTF
D: .; J: TRBJ2-7; V: TRBV5-1; size: .; DNA: TGCGCCAGCAGCTTTCACAGTTCCTACGAGCAGTACTTC; CDR3: CASSFHSSYEQYF
D: .; J: TRBJ1-1; V: TRBV5-1; size: .; DNA: TGCGCCAGCAGCCCCACGGACAGTTTCCCCACTGAAGCTTTCTTT; CDR3: CASSPTDSFPTEAFF
D: TRBD2; J: TRBJ2-5; V: TRBV2; size: .; DNA: TGTGCCAGCAGACCCGGGACTACGGAGACCCAGTACTTC; CDR3: CASRPGTTETQYF
D: .; J: TRBJ1-5; V: TRBV6-5; size: .; DNA: TGTGCCAGCAGTCCTGACAGAAATCAGCCCCAGCATTTT; CDR3: CASSPDRNQPQHF
D: TRBD2; J: TRBJ2-7; V: TRBV2; size: .; DNA: TGTGCCAGCAGTGCGACTAGCGGGAGTGGTTTCTTC; CDR3: CASSATSGSGFF
D: TRBD1; J: TRBJ2-7; V: TRBV11-2; size: .; DNA: TGTGCCAGCAGCTTCCGACAGGGGTTAGGCTACGAGCAGTACTTC; CDR3: CASSFRQGLGYEQYF
D: TRBD1; J: TRBJ1-2; V: TRBV4-2; size: .; DNA: TGTGCCAGCAGTCGGGACAGGGTAAAAGGAGAGCATGGCTACACCTTC; CDR3: CASSRDRVKGEHGYTF
D: .; J: TRBJ2-3; V: TRBV13; size: .; DNA: TGTGCCAGCAGCTTTGGGCAGGGCAACACAGATACGCAGTATTTT; CDR3: CASSFGQGNTDTQYF
D: TRBD1; J: TRBJ2-2; V: TRBV2; size: .; DNA: TGTGCCAGCAGTGCTCAATTCGGACAGGGAATGAACACCGGGGAGCTGTTTTTT; CDR3: CASSAQFGQGMNTGELFF
D: TRBD1; J: TRBJ1-1; V: TRBV29-1; size: .; DNA: TGCAGCGTTCCGTGGGACAGGGGGACTGAAGCTTTCTTT; CDR3: CSVPWDRGTEAFF
D: .; J: TRBJ2-3; V: TRBV27; size: .; DNA: TGTGCCAGCAGTCCGACCCGGGGGGATACGCAGTATTTT; CDR3: CASSPTRGDTQYF
D: .; J: TRBJ1-3; V: TRBV30; size: .; DNA: TGTGCCTGGAACGCGGGAACTGGGGACACCATATATTTT; CDR3: CAWNAGTGDTIYF
D: .; J: TRBJ2-2; V: TRBV9; size: .; DNA: TGTGCCAGCAGCGTAGCGGGAAATGCCGGGGAGCTGTTTTTT; CDR3: CASSVAGNAGELFF
D: TRBD2; J: TRBJ2-1; V: TRBV30; size: .; DNA: TGTGCCTGGAGTGTAGGTAGCGGGAGGAATGAGCAGTTCTTC; CDR3: CAWSVGSGRNEQFF
D: .; J: TRBJ1-3; V: TRBV5-1; size: few; DNA: TGCGCCAGCAGCTTTGGAGGGGAGGACTCTGGAAACACCATATATTTT; CDR3: CASSFGGEDSGNTIYF
D: .; J: TRBJ2-1; V: TRBV10-3; size: .; DNA: TGTGCCATCAGTGCGGGGCTGACAAATGAGCAGTTCTTC; CDR3: CAISAGLTNEQFF
D: .; J: TRBJ1-2; V: TRBV28; size: .; DNA: TGTGCCAGCACCTTGAGATGGGGAAGCCCCTATGGCTACACCTTC; CDR3: CASTLRWGSPYGYTF
D: .; J: TRBJ1-5; V: TRBV2; size: few; DNA: TGTGCCAGCAGCACCACCGGGGCTCCCCATCAGCCCCAGCATTTT; CDR3: CASSTTGAPHQPQHF
D: .; J: TRBJ1-2; V: TRBV27; size: .; DNA: TGTGCCAGCAGTTTTGGGCAGTTTAACTATGGCTACACCTTC; CDR3: CASSFGQFNYGYTF
D: .; J: TRBJ1-1; V: TRBV6-4; size: .; DNA: TGTGCCAGCAGGATGGCGGCGTGGGAGGCTGAAGCTTTCTTT; CDR3: CASRMAAWEAEAFF
D: TRBD1; J: TRBJ2-5; V: TRBV27; size: .; DNA: TGTGCCAGCAGTCGAAGGACAGGGCTCCAAGAGACCCAGTACTTC; CDR3: CASSRRTGLQETQYF
D: .; J: TRBJ2-3; V: TRBV4-1; size: .; DNA: TGCGCCAGCAGCCAAGTTCGGGCAGGCACAGATACGCAGTATTTT; CDR3: CASSQVRAGTDTQYF
D: .; J: TRBJ1-4; V: TRBV27; size: .; DNA: TGTGCCAGCAGTTTATCGAGGGGACATCTTAATGAAAAACTGTTTTTT; CDR3: CASSLSRGHLNEKLFF
D: .; J: TRBJ2-3; V: TRBV27; size: .; DNA: TGTGCCAGCAGTTTAGTCCCCGGCAGGGGGGTAGATACGCAGTATTTT; CDR3: CASSLVPGRGVDTQYF
D: .; J: TRBJ1-3; V: TRBV7-2; size: .; DNA: TGTGCCAGCAGCTTTGAGTCTGGAAACACCATATATTTT; CDR3: CASSFESGNTIYF
D: .; J: TRBJ1-2; V: TRBV11-2; size: .; DNA: TGTGCCAGCAGCCTTAGGGGATTACCGGGGGGACATGGCTACACCTTC; CDR3: CASSLRGLPGGHGYTF
D: TRBD2; J: TRBJ2-3; V: TRBV5-1; size: .; DNA: TGCGCCAGCAGCTTGGGCGGGAGCCCAGATACGCAGTATTTT; CDR3: CASSLGGSPDTQYF
D: .; J: TRBJ2-7; V: TRBV7-8; size: .; DNA: TGTGCCAGCAGCTTAGCAGGCGAATACGAGCAGTACTTC; CDR3: CASSLAGEYEQYF